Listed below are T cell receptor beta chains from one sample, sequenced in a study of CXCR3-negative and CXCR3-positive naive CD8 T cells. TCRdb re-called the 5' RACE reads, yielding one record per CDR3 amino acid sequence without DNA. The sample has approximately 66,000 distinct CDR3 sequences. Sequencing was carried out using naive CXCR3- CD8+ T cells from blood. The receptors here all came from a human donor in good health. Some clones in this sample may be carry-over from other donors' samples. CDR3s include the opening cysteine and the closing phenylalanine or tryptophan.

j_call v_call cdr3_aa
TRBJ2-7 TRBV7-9 CASSFPGQDYEQYF
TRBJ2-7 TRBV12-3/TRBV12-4 CASSLGSSYEQYF
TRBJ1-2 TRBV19 CASSIDLRGLDYGYTF
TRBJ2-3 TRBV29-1 CSVASALRWAGADTQYF
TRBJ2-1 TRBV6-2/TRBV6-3 CASSYLPTSRNEQFF
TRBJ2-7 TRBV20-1 CSTLTIPNGGTYEQYF
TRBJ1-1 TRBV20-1 CSAWDRDQGIAEAFF
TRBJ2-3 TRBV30 CAWAGTSATDTQYF
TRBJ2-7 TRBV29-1 CSVDAGVEQYF
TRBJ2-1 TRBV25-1 CASTGGTGPNNEQFF
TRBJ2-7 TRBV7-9 CASSLEVSAYEQYF
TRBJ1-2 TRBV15 CATSRDGTNYGYTF
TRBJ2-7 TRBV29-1 CSVEGGDLPSEQYF
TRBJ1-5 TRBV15 CATSRDLTRDSRNQPQHF
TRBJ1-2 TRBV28 CASSPPVRGQDGYTF
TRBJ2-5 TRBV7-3 CASSLGGQGLGETQYF
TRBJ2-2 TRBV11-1 CASSLSTHNTGELFF
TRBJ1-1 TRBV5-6 CASSPGGTENTEAFF
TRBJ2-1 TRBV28 CASSFRTTEQFF
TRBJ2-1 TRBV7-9 CASSLTGDMTSGSLWNEQFF
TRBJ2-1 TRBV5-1 CASSFVGGQGFYNEQFF
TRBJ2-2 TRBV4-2 CASSLQLAGGSGELFF
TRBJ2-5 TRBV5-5 CASTEGLAGQETQYF
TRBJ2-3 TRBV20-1 CSASLAQDSTDTQYF
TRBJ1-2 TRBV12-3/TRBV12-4 CASNPGGAGGYTF
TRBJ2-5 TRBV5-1 CASSSGLAGAIQETQYF
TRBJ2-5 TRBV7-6 CASSSPRGQAKETQYF
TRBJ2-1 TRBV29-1 CSVEVQDYNEQFF
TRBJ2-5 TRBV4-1 CASSRGGTQETQYF
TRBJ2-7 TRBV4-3 CASSQDSFRNSYEQYF
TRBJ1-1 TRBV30 CAWSAASEAFF
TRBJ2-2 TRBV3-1 CASSQPQRGTGGLFF
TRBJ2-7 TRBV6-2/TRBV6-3 CASTGLWTGNYEQYF
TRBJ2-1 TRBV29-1 CSVALAGVSYNEQLF
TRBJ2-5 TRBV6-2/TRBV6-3 CATTGTGTQYF
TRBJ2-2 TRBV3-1 CASSQESNSMNAGELFF
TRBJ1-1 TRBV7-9 CASRHTQGGDTEAFF
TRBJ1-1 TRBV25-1 CASSEYGGTGTEAFF
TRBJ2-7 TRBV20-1 CSARGPVSSYEQYF
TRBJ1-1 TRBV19 CASSASTGGITEAFF
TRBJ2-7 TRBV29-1 CSVVLTGQESYEQYF
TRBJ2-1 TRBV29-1 CSVRPDSYNEQFF
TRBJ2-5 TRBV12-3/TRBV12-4 CASGTGQETQYF
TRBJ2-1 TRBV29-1 CSVEDGLDDEQFF
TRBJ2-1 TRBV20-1 CSARLAGDYNEQFF
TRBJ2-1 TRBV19 CASSIEEGLNYNEQFF
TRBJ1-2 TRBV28 CASTAVTRDRVRFGYTF
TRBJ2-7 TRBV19 CASSIGAGGYNHEQYF
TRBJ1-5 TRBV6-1 CASSAGDPLLVGNQPQHF
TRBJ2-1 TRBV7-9 CASSPGQAFNYNEQFF
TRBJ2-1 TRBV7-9 CASSFTLAINNEQFF
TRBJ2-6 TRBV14 CASSRTRQGTGANVLTF
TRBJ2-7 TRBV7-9 CASSLSASYEQYF
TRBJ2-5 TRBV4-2 CASSQASGDQETQYF